This T cell receptor beta chain appears in the sequencing data of a study of CD8 T cells in ankylosing spondylitis. V was cut by 9 bases and J by 7 bases, with 15 bases left in between. Germline CDR1 and CDR2: MNHEY and SMNVEV (reference sequence). The CDR3 covers 13 residues. This clonotype was found many times. Quantitative molecular-barcoded 5'-RACE generated the TCR beta libraries. TCRdb recomputed calls from the 5' RACE reads with MiXCR, one row per CDR3 protein. The data hold about 130,000 distinct CDR3 sequences, with about 6.4% observed a single time. The clonotype originates from a male donor with ankylosing spondylitis or in good health (not recorded which). The genes are TRBV27 and TRBJ2-2, with D possibly being TRBD1 (6 bases). Sequencing input: blood, either unsorted or a sorted T cell fraction (not recorded which). CDR3 loop: CASKQGSYGELFF. DNA for the CDR3: TGTGCCAGTAAACAGGGTTCTTACGGGGAGCTGTTTTTT.